These 23 T cell receptor beta chains share one sample of origin, sequenced in a study of T cell responses to AZD1222 COVID-19 vaccine. Sequencing used immunoSEQ multiplex PCR; TCRdb keeps in-frame clones, though not all of them. Among tens of thousands of clones listed, roughly 86% were seen once. The sample was peripheral blood, taken 28 days after the second AZD1222 dose. These receptors all come from an adult who received the AZD1222 COVID-19 vaccine.

This sequence joins TRBV7-3 and TRBJ1-3; D is possibly TRBD1 (6 bases). The length of the CDR3 is 15 residues. The ends were cut back, 5 bases at V and 2 bases at J, with 13 bases in the middle. Germline lookup yields CDR1 SGHTA and CDR2 FQGTGA. CDR3 in DNA: TGTGCCAGCAGCGCCGACAGGACTACTGGAAACACCATATATTTT. As protein: CASSADRTTGNTIYF.

This sequence joins TRBV29-1 and TRBJ1-4; tentatively, D is TRBD1 (5 bases). Trimming stripped 6 bases from V and 5 bases from J, with 13 bases between. The CDR3 totals 13 residues. Germline V gene data show CDR1 as SQVTM and CDR2 as ANQGSEA. The CDR3 sequence is CSVQDTPNEKLFF. The CDR3 DNA reads as TGCAGCGTCCAGGACACTCCGAATGAAAAACTGTTTTTT.

This chain joins TRBV28 and TRBJ2-7, with TRBD2 matching over 13 bases. Germline V gene lookup returns CDR1 MDHEN and CDR2 SYDVKM. The CDR3 has 14 residues. Trimming cost V 5 bases and J 3 bases; bases outside gene matches: 1. The CDR3 is CASSRTSGSYEQYF. The CDR3 nucleotides read TGTGCCAGCAGTAGGACTAGCGGGAGCTACGAGCAGTACTTC.

The J gene is TRBJ2-5, the V gene TRBV4-2, with a tentative D call TRBD1 (5 bases). The CDR3 totals 15 residues. The germline V gene has CDR1 LGHNA and CDR2 YNFKEQ. Trimming removed 0 bases from V and 1 base from J, with 9 bases in between. The CDR3 DNA reads as TGTGCCAGCAGCCAAGAAGGGGCAGCCCAAGAGACCCAGTACTTC. Translating it yields CASSQEGAAQETQYF.

The chain recombines TRBV28 with TRBJ1-2, with 11 bases fitting TRBD1. V lost 5 bases and J lost 4; bases outside the gene matches: 9. This CDR3 spans 16 amino acids. Germline CDR1 MDHEN, CDR2 SYDVKM. CDR3 bases: TGTGCCAGCAGTGCCCGGACAGGGGGCGCTTTCTATGGCTACACCTTC. Translated: CASSARTGGAFYGYTF.

The chain recombines TRBV7-9 with TRBJ2-1; 7 bases fit TRBD1. Germline CDR1 is SEHNR and CDR2 is FQNEAQ (reference sequence). V trimming: 5 bases; J trimming: 2 bases; junction bases outside the gene matches: 6. The CDR3 consists of 15 residues. The DNA of the CDR3 is TGTGCCAGCAGCCCACAGGGGTCGGCCTACAATGAGCAGTTCTTC. Amino acid sequence: CASSPQGSAYNEQFF.

The gene calls are TRBV7-9 and TRBJ1-1; a possible D gene is TRBD1 (6 bases). Germline CDR1 SEHNR, CDR2 FQNEAQ (reference sequence). The CDR3 has 13 residues. With 5 bases removed from V and 7 bases from J, the gap between germline ends came to 14 bases. The CDR3 DNA follows: TGTGCCAGCAGCGCCGGACAGAAGGGTGAAGCTTTCTTT. As protein: CASSAGQKGEAFF.

The chain employs TRBV7-2 and TRBJ2-1; unclear D gene. Germline loops: CDR1 SGHTA, CDR2 FQGNSA. This CDR3 has 16 residues. V lost 4 bases, J lost 5 bases, and 18 bases lay in between. The CDR3 nucleotides read TGTGCCAGCAGCTCCCGACTCTCCGCCGTACACAATGAGCAGTTCTTC. Translated: CASSSRLSAVHNEQFF.

J is TRBJ1-4 and V is TRBV14, with D unclear. The CDR3 runs 17 residues. Per the germline V gene, CDR1 is SGHDN and CDR2 is FVKESK. The V gene lost 0 bases and the J gene lost 4 bases, with 15 bases spanning the gap. The CDR3 reads CASSQDWGGGRNEKLFF. The CDR3 bases are TGTGCCAGCAGCCAAGATTGGGGAGGCGGACGTAATGAAAAACTGTTTTTT.

This chain connects TRBV2 to TRBJ2-7; D uncertain. The CDR3 has 12 residues. The germline V gene has CDR1 SNHLY and CDR2 FYNNEI. With 8 bases removed from V and 3 bases from J, the gap between germline ends came to 11 bases. The CDR3 nucleotides are TGTGCCAGCGGAGATCACAGCTACGAGCAGTACTTC. Translating it yields CASGDHSYEQYF.

This rearrangement joins TRBV3-1 (or the pseudogene TRBV3-2) to TRBJ2-7; D is uncertain. The CDR3 is 14 residues long. Germline V lookup: CDR1 LGHDT, CDR2 YNNKEL (reference sequence). V was pared by 1 base and J by 3 bases, with 10 bases between. The CDR3 nucleotides read TGTGCCAGCAGCCAAGTTGAAGGGCTCTACGAGCAGTACTTC. This encodes CASSQVEGLYEQYF.

The gene calls are TRBV6-5 and TRBJ1-3; D gene ambiguous. Germline V CDR1 and CDR2: MNHEY, SVGAGI. V dropped 2 bases and J dropped 3 bases, with 11 bases sitting between them. This CDR3 has 15 residues. CDR3 bases: TGTGCCAGCAGTTACACCTCAGCTTTTGGAAACACCATATATTTT. It translates to CASSYTSAFGNTIYF.

The chain recombines TRBV11-3 with TRBJ2-1; TRBD2 aligns across 13 bases. The germline gives CDR1 SGHNT, CDR2 YENEEA. V trimming: 5 bases; J trimming: 8 bases; junction bases outside the gene matches: 6. The CDR3 runs 15 residues. This CDR3 is CASSPGLAGEDEQFF. The CDR3 nucleotides are TGTGCCAGCAGCCCTGGACTAGCGGGAGAGGATGAGCAGTTCTTC.

This clone has a single count. This sample includes further DNA sequences coding for the same CDR3. V usage is TRBV20-1 and J usage is TRBJ2-5; D not resolved. This CDR3 is built from 11 residues. Deletions cut 1 base from V and 5 bases from J, with 5 bases between. CDR1 and CDR2 (germline): DFQATT, SNEGSKA (reference sequence). The CDR3 reads CSARVGETQYF. For the CDR3, the DNA is TGCAGTGCTAGAGTGGGGGAGACCCAGTACTTC.

Worth noting for this clone: The identical CDR3 is also encoded by other nucleotide sequences in the sample. The rearrangement joins TRBV28 to TRBJ2-7; 8 positions agree with TRBD1. In germline, CDR1 is MDHEN, CDR2 SYDVKM. This CDR3 has 15 residues. V shed 4 bases, J shed 2 bases, and the junction held 7 bases outside the gene matches. CDR3 DNA: TGTGCCAGCAGTTCCTCCGGGACAGGCACCTACGAGCAGTACTTC. Translation: CASSSSGTGTYEQYF.

This chain connects TRBV5-4 to TRBJ2-1; no definite D call. Germline lookup yields CDR1 SGHNT and CDR2 YYREEE (reference sequence). CDR3 length: 13 residues. Trimming removed 5 bases from V and 4 bases from J, with 10 bases in between. This CDR3 is CASSTGPYNEQFF. The CDR3 DNA sequence: TGTGCCAGCAGTACCGGGCCTTACAATGAGCAGTTCTTC.

The rearrangement uses TRBV5-1 and TRBJ2-7; TRBD1 aligns across 7 bases. The CDR3 sequence is 14 residues long. V was pared by 4 bases and J by 5 bases, with 9 bases of the junction left unmatched. Germline V gene lookup returns CDR1 SGHRS and CDR2 YFSETQ. The CDR3 nucleotides are TGCGCCAGCAGCACCGGACAGGTCCCGGACGAGCAGTACTTC. Residues: CASSTGQVPDEQYF.

CDR3 residues: CASKITGATNEKLFF. The CDR3 coding sequence is TGTGCCAGCAAGATAACAGGGGCAACTAATGAAAAACTGTTTTTT. This chain joins TRBV27 and TRBJ1-4; TRBD1 aligns across 7 bases. V shed 7 bases, J shed 0 bases, and the junction held 5 bases outside the gene matches. CDR3 length equals 15 residues. Germline V gives CDR1 MNHEY, CDR2 SMNVEV (reference sequence).

This CDR3 is CAISESGGSGANVLTF. The CDR3 DNA is TGTGCCATCAGTGAGTCGGGAGGGTCTGGGGCCAACGTCCTGACTTTC. The chain uses TRBV10-3 and TRBJ2-6, with 7 bases matching TRBD2. With 0 bases clipped from V and 1 base from J, the junction kept 0 bases outside the gene matches. Germline V gene sequence: CDR1 ENHRY, CDR2 SYGVKD. This CDR3 comprises 16 residues.

The chain is built from TRBV25-1 and TRBJ1-1; tentative D call: TRBD1 (6 bases). Germline CDR1 MGHDK, CDR2 SYGVNS. V was clipped by 2 bases and J by 4 bases, with 8 bases between them. The CDR3 covers 13 residues. The CDR3 here is CASSEGGGTEAFF. The CDR3 nucleotides are TGTGCCAGCAGTGAAGGAGGGGGCACTGAAGCTTTCTTT.

The chain joins TRBV6-6 to TRBJ2-7; 7 nucleotides align to TRBD1. Germline CDR1 MNHNY, CDR2 SVGAGI (reference sequence). The junction had 4 bases not matched to a gene; V was cut back by 6 bases and J by 2 bases. This CDR3 spans 13 amino acids. The CDR3 here is CASRRDSAYEQYF. The CDR3 region has the DNA TGTGCCAGCAGAAGGGACAGCGCCTACGAGCAGTACTTC.

This rearrangement joins TRBV7-2 to TRBJ2-2, with TRBD2 matching over 8 bases. CDR3 length: 14 residues. Germline loops: CDR1 SGHTA, CDR2 FQGNSA. After removal of 4 bases from V and 3 bases from J, the junction contained 1 base not matched to a gene. The CDR3 nucleotides are TGTGCCAGCAGCTGGGGACTAGACACCGGGGAGCTGTTTTTT. Translated, it gives CASSWGLDTGELFF. The full variable domain, with the rest looked up from reference TRBV7-2 and TRBJ2-2, is GAGVSQSPSNKVTEKGKDVELRCDPISGHTALYWYRQSLGQGLEFLIYFQGNSAPDKSGLPSDRFSAERTGGSVSTLTIQRTQQEDSAVYLCASSWGLDTGELFFGEGSRLTVL.

The genes are TRBV18 and TRBJ2-5; D is undetermined. Germline-derived CDR1 and CDR2 are KGHSH and LQKENI. This CDR3 has 13 amino acids. V gave up 0 bases and J gave up 1 base, with 3 bases separating them. The CDR3: CASSPPSQETQYF. The CDR3 coding sequence is TGTGCCAGCTCACCACCGTCCCAAGAGACCCAGTACTTC.